The next 9 T cell receptor beta chains were all read from a single sample in a study of blood T cell repertoires in COVID-19. The assay was immunoSEQ multiplex PCR, and TCRdb's table has in-frame clones only and misses some. Of 150,000 to 200,000 clones in the sample, roughly nine tenths were seen once. Sequencing was done on a sample of peripheral blood. The receptors were gathered from a man aged 55 to 69 with active or convalescent COVID-19.

This rearrangement joins TRBV14 to TRBJ2-7; D is unclear. Trimming took off 0 bases at V and 5 bases at J, with 8 bases between the two ends. The V gene's germline CDR1 is SGHDN and CDR2 FVKESK. This CDR3 comprises 13 residues. The CDR3 bases are TGTGCCAGCAGCCAAGATCGCCAGAACGAGCAGTACTTC. Amino acids: CASSQDRQNEQYF. Full variable domain (rest looked up from reference TRBV14 and TRBJ2-7): EAGVTQFPSHSVIEKGQTVTLRCDPISGHDNLYWYRRVMGKEIKFLLHFVKESKQDESGMPNNRFLAERTGGTYSTLKVQPAELEDSGVYFCASSQDRQNEQYFGPGTRLTVT.

The chain uses TRBV6-5 and TRBJ1-5; a possible D gene is TRBD1 (6 bases). The CDR3 covers 15 residues. Germline CDR1 reads MNHEY; CDR2 reads SVGAGI. V shed 2 bases and J shed 0 bases, with 8 bases lying between them. This CDR3 reads CASSYKGDSNQPQHF. For the CDR3, the DNA is TGTGCCAGCAGTTACAAGGGGGATAGCAATCAGCCCCAGCATTTT.

This clone has only one observation. The chain carries TRBV5-6 and TRBJ1-5; D remains unclear. This CDR3 contains 15 residues. Germline V gene data show CDR1 as SGHDT and CDR2 as YYEEEE. With 3 bases removed from V and 0 bases from J, the gap between germline ends came to 10 bases. This chain's CDR3 is CASSSGVNSNQPQHF. DNA for the CDR3: TGTGCCAGCAGCTCGGGAGTCAATAGCAATCAGCCCCAGCATTTT.

The chain joins TRBV29-1 to TRBJ2-3; maybe TRBD2 (6 bases). From germline, CDR1 is SQVTM and CDR2 ANQGSEA. The CDR3 runs to 13 residues. Trimming pared 3 bases from V and 2 bases from J, leaving 9 bases between. CDR3 sequence reads: CSVDASDTDTQYF. DNA for the CDR3: TGCAGCGTTGATGCTAGCGACACAGATACGCAGTATTTT.

The V and J genes are TRBV7-9 and TRBJ2-7, with 7 bases identical to TRBD1. V shed 0 bases and J 3 bases; nucleotides not matched to a gene: 2. CDR1 is SEHNR and CDR2 is FQNEAQ in the germline V gene (reference sequence). This CDR3 is 14 amino acids long. The CDR3 sequence: CASSLARQGYEQYF. Here the CDR3 DNA reads TGTGCCAGCAGCTTAGCTAGACAGGGCTACGAGCAGTACTTC.

This clone was seen a single time. The rearrangement links TRBV18 to TRBJ2-1, with 9 bases fitting TRBD2. This CDR3 is built from 15 residues. Germline CDR1 is KGHSH and CDR2 is LQKENI. V was pared by 2 bases and J by 5 bases, with 4 bases of the junction left unmatched. Here the CDR3 reads CASSPNSGSDNEQFF. Here the CDR3 DNA reads TGTGCCAGCTCACCAAATAGCGGGAGTGACAATGAGCAGTTCTTC.

V usage is TRBV5-1 and J usage is TRBJ1-1; 7 bases are a match to TRBD1. The CDR3 runs 16 residues. V gave up 0 bases and J gave up 1 base; unmatched junction bases: 6. Germline V gives CDR1 SGHRS, CDR2 YFSETQ. The CDR3 here is CASSLGSGTANTEAFF. The CDR3 DNA is TGCGCCAGCAGCTTGGGTTCCGGGACAGCGAACACTGAAGCTTTCTTT.

The chain couples TRBV4-1 to TRBJ2-3, with 10 bases matching TRBD2. This CDR3 comprises 16 residues. CDR1 MGHRA and CDR2 YSYEKL come from the germline V gene. V lost 2 bases, J lost 5 bases, and 7 bases stayed unmatched. CDR3 sequence (DNA): TGCGCCAGCAGCCAATACCTAGCGGGAGCAATAGATACGCAGTATTTT. Its protein is CASSQYLAGAIDTQYF.

The V call is TRBV18, the J call TRBJ1-3, with 7 bases lining up with TRBD1. This CDR3 comprises 17 residues. The ends lost 6 bases at V and 1 base at J; junction bases unmatched: 12. Looked up from germline, CDR1 is KGHSH and CDR2 is LQKENI. The CDR3 DNA sequence: TGTGCCAGCTCGGACGAGGGGGCAGGGGCTTCTGGAAACACCATATATTTT. Translated, it gives CASSDEGAGASGNTIYF.